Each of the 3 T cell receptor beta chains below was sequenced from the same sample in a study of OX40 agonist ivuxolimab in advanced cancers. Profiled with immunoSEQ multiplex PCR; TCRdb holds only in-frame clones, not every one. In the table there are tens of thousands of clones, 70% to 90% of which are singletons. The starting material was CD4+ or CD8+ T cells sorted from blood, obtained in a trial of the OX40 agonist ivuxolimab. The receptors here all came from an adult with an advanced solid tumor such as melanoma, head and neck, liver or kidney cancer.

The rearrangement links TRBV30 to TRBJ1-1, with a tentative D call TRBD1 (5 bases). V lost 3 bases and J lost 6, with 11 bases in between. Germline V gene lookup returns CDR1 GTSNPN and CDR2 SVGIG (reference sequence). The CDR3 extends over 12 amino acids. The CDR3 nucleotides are TGTGCCTGGAGCCGACTAGGGGCTGAAGCTTTCTTT. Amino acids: CAWSRLGAEAFF.

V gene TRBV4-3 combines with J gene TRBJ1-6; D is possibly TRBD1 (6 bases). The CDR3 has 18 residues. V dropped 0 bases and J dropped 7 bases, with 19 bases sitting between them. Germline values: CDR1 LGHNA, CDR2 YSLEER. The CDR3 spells CASSQEIGRTVRNSPLHF. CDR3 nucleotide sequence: TGCGCCAGCAGCCAAGAAATCGGAAGGACAGTGCGCAATTCACCCCTCCACTTT.

Here the CDR3 reads CASRRDRGQETQYF. CDR3 coding DNA: TGTGCCAGCAGGCGTGACAGGGGCCAAGAGACCCAGTACTTC. J is TRBJ2-5 and V is TRBV6-5; 8 bases fit TRBD1. Germline trimming cut 6 bases from V and 1 base from J; bases unmatched to any gene: 4. This CDR3 has 14 amino acids. Germline V gives CDR1 MNHEY, CDR2 SVGAGI.